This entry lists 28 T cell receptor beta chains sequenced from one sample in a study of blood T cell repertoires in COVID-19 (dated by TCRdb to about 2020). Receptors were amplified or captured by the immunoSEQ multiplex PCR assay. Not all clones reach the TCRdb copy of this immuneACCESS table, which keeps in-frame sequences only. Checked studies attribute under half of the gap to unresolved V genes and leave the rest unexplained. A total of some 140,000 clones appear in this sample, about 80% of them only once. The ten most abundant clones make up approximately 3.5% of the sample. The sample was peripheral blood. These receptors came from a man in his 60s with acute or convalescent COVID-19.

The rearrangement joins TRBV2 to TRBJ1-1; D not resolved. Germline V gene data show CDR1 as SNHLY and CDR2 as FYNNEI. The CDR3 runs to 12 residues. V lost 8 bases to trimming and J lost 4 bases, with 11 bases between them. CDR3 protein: CASGGESTEAFF. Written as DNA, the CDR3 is TGTGCCAGCGGCGGCGAGAGCACTGAAGCTTTCTTT.

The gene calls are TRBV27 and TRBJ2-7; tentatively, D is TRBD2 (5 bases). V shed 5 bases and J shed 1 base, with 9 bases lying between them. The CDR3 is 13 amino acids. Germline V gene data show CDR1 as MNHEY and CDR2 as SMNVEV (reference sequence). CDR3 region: CASSLALSYEQYF. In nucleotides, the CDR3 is TGTGCCAGCAGTCTAGCCCTATCCTACGAGCAGTACTTC.

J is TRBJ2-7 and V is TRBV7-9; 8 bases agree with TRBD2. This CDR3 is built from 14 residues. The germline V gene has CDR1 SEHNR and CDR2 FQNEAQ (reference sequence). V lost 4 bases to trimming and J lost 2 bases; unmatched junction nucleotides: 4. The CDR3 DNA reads TGTGCCAGCAGCTCCGGTAGCGGGGCCTACGAGCAGTACTTC. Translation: CASSSGSGAYEQYF.

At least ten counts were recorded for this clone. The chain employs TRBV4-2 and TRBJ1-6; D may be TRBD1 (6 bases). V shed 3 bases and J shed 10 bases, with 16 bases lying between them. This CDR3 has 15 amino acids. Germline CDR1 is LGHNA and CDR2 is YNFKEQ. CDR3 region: CASSHGSGDGSPLHF. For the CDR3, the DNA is TGTGCCAGCAGCCATGGATCAGGGGATGGATCACCCCTCCACTTT.

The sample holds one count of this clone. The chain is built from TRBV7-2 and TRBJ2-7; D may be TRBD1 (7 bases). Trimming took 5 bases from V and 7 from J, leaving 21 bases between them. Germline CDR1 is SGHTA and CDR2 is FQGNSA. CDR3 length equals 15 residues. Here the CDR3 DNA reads TGTGCCAGCAGCCCCCAATCCCTACAGGGGACTGAGCAGTACTTC. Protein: CASSPQSLQGTEQYF.

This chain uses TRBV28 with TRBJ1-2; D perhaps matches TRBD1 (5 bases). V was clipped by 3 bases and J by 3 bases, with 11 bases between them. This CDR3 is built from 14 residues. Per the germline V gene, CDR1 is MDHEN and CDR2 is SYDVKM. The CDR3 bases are TGTGCCAGCAGTTTGGGGGGGAATCACTATGGCTACACCTTC. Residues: CASSLGGNHYGYTF.

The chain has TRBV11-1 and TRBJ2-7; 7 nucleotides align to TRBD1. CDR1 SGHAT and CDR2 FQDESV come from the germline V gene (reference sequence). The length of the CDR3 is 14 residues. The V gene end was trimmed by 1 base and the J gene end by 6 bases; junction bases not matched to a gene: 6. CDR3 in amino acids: CASSLGQGGSEQYF. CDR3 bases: TGTGCCAGCAGCTTAGGACAGGGCGGATCCGAGCAGTACTTC.

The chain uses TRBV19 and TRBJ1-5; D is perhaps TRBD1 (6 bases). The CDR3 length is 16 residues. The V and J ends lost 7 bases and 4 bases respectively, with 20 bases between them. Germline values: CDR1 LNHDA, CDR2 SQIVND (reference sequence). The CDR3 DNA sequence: TGTGCCAGTACCCCCGCGCCGGGACAAGGTAATCAGCCCCAGCATTTT. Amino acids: CASTPAPGQGNQPQHF. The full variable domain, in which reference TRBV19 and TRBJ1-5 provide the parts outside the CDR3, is DGGITQSPKYLFRKEGQNVTLSCEQNLNHDAMYWYRQDPGQGLRLIYYSQIVNDFQKGDIAEGYSVSREKKESFPLTVTSAQKNPTAFYLCASTPAPGQGNQPQHFGDGTRLSIL.

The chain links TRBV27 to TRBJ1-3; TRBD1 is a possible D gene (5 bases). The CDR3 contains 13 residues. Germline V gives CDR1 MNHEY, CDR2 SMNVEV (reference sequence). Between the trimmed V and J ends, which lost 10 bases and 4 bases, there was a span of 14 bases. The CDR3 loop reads CATRSGKGNTIYF. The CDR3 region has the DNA TGTGCCACCCGGTCAGGGAAAGGAAACACCATATATTTT.

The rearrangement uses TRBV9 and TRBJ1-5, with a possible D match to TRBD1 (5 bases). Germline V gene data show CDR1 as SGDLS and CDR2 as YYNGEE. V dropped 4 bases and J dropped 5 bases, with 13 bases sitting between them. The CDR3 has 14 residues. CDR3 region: CASSHGGGDQPQHF. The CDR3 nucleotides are TGTGCCAGCAGCCACGGCGGGGGGGATCAGCCCCAGCATTTT.

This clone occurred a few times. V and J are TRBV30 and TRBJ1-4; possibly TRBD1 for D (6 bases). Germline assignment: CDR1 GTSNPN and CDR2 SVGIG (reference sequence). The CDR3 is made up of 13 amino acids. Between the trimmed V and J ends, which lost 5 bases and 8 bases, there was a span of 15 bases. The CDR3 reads CAWDRDIGEKLFF. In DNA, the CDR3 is TGTGCCTGGGACCGGGACATTGGAGAAAAACTGTTTTTT. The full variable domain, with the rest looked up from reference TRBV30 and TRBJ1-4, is SQTIHQWPATLVQPVGSPLSLECTVEGTSNPNLYWYRQAAGRGLQLLFYSVGIGQISSEVPQNLSASRPQDRQFILSSKKLLLSDSGFYLCAWDRDIGEKLFFGSGTQLSVL.

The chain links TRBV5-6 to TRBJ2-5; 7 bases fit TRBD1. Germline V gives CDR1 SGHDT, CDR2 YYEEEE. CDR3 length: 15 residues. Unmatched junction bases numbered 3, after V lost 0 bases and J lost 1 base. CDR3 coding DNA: TGTGCCAGCAGCTTGGACAGGGGCTTCCAAGAGACCCAGTACTTC. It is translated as CASSLDRGFQETQYF.

The CDR3 bases are TGTGCCAGCAGCTGGACAGGGACTGAGCAGTTCTTC. It specifies CASSWTGTEQFF. The chain couples TRBV5-5 to TRBJ2-1, with TRBD1 identical over 8 bases. Germline V gene data show CDR1 as SGHKS and CDR2 as YYEKEE (reference sequence). After removal of 3 bases from V and 9 bases from J, the junction contained 2 bases not matched to a gene. CDR3 length: 12 residues.

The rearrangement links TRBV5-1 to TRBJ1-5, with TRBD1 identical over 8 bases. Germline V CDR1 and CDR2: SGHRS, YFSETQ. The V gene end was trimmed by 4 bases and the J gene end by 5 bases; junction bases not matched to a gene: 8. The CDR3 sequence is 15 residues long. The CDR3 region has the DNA TGCGCCAGCAGCCCCATGACAGGGGCATATCAGCCCCAGCATTTT. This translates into CASSPMTGAYQPQHF. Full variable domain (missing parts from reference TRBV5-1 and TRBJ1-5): KAGVTQTPRYLIKTRGQQVTLSCSPISGHRSVSWYQQTPGQGLQFLFEYFSETQRNKGNFPGRFSGRQFSNSRSEMNVSTLELGDSALYLCASSPMTGAYQPQHFGDGTRLSIL.

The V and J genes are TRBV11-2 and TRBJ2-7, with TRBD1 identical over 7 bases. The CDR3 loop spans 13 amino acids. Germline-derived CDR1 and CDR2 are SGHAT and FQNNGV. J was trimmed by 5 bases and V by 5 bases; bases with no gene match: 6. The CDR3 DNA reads TGTGCCAGCAGCCCCGGGCAGGGGGACGAGCAGTACTTC. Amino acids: CASSPGQGDEQYF.

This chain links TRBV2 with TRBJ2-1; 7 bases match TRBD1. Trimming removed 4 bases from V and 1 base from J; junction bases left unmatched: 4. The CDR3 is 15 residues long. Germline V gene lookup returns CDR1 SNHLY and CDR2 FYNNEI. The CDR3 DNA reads TGTGCCAGCAGTGGTGCAGGGGGTTCCTACAATGAGCAGTTCTTC. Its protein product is CASSGAGGSYNEQFF.

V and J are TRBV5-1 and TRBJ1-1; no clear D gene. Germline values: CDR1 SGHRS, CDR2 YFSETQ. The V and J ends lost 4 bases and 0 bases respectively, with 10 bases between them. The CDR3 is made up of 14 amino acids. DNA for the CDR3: TGCGCCAGCAGCCAAGACATTATGAACACTGAAGCTTTCTTT. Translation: CASSQDIMNTEAFF. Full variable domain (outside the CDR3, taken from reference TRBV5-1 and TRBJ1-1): KAGVTQTPRYLIKTRGQQVTLSCSPISGHRSVSWYQQTPGQGLQFLFEYFSETQRNKGNFPGRFSGRQFSNSRSEMNVSTLELGDSALYLCASSQDIMNTEAFFGQGTRLTVV.

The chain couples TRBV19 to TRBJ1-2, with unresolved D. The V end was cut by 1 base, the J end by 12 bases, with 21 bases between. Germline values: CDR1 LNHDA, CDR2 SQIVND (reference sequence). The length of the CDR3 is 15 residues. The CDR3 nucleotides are TGTGCCAGTAGTATAGCGAGCGAAGGAGGTGGAGAGAACACCTTC. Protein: CASSIASEGGGENTF.

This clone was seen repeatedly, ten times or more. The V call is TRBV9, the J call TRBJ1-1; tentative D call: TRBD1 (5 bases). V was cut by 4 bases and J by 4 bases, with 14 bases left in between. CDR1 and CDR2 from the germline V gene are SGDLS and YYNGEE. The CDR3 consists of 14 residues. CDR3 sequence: CASSPGGGSTEAFF. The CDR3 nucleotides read TGTGCCAGCAGCCCCGGGGGGGGAAGCACTGAAGCTTTCTTT.

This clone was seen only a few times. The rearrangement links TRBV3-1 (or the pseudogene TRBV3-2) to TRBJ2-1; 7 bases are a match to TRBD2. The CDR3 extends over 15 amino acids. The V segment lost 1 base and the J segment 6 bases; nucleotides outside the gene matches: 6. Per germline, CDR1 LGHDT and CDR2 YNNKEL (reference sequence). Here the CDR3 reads CASSQAGGPANEQFF. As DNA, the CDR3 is TGTGCCAGCAGCCAAGCGGGAGGTCCGGCCAATGAGCAGTTCTTC.

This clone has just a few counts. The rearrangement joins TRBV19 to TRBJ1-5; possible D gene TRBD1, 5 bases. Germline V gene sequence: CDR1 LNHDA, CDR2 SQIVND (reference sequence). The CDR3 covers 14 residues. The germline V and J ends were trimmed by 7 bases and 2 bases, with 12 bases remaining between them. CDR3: CASTVGAGNQPQHF. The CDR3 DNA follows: TGTGCCAGTACCGTTGGGGCTGGCAATCAGCCCCAGCATTTT.

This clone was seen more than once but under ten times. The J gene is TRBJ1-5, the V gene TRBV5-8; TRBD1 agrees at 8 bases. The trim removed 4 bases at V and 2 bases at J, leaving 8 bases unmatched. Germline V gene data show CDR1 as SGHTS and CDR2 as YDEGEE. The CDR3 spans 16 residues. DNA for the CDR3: TGTGCCAGCAGCCCCGACAGGGGAGGAGGCAATCAGCCCCAGCATTTT. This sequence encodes CASSPDRGGGNQPQHF.

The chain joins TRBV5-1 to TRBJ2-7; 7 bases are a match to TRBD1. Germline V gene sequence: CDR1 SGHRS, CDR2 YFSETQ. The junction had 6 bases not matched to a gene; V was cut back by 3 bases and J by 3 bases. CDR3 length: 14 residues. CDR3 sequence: CASSSGTESYEQYF. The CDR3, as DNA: TGCGCCAGCAGCTCCGGGACAGAAAGCTACGAGCAGTACTTC.

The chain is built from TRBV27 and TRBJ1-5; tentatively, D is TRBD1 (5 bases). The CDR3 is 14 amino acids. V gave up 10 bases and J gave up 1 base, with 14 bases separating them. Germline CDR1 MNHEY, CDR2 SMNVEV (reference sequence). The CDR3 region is CATQFGGSNQPQHF. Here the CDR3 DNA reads TGTGCCACTCAGTTCGGGGGGAGCAATCAGCCCCAGCATTTT.

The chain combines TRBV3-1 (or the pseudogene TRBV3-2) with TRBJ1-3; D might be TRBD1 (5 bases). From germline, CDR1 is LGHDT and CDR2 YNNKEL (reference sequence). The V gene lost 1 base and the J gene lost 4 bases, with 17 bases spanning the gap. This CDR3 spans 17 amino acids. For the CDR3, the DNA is TGTGCCAGCAGCCAAGGCTTGGGATTCAAGGGGGGAAACACCATATATTTT. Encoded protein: CASSQGLGFKGGNTIYF.

The chain's CDR3 is CASSYGAESSYNEQFF. The CDR3 coding sequence is TGTGCCAGCAGCTATGGAGCGGAGAGCTCCTACAATGAGCAGTTCTTC. The chain combines TRBV11-3 with TRBJ2-1, with TRBD2 as a possible D gene (5 bases). This CDR3 comprises 16 residues. CDR1 SGHNT and CDR2 YENEEA come from the germline V gene. V was pared by 4 bases and J by 0 bases, with 13 bases between. The full variable domain, its missing parts supplied by reference TRBV11-3 and TRBJ2-1, is EAGVVQSPRYKIIEKKQPVAFWCNPISGHNTLYWYLQNLGQGPELLIRYENEEAVDDSQLPKDRFSAERLKGVDSTLKIQPAELGDSAVYLCASSYGAESSYNEQFFGPGTRLTVL.

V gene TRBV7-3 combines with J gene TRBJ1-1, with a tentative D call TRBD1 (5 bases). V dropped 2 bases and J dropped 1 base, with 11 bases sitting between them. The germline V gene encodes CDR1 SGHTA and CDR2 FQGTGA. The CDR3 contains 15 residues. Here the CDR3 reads CASSLQRQGNTEAFF. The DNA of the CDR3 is TGTGCCAGCAGCTTACAAAGGCAGGGGAACACTGAAGCTTTCTTT.

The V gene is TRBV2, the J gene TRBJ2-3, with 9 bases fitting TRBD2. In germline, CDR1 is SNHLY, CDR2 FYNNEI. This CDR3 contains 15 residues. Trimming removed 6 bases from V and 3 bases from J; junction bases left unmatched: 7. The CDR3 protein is CASRASSGVTDTQYF. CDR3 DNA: TGTGCCAGCAGGGCGTCTAGCGGGGTGACAGATACGCAGTATTTT.